The 21 T cell receptor beta chains given below trace back to one sample, sequenced in a study of T cells in Graves' hyperthyroidism and ophthalmopathy. The investigators amplified TCR beta CDR3 regions from RNA transcripts. First-round RT-PCR of the TCR CDR3 relied on the HTBI primer set. Via MiXCR, TCRdb re-called the multiplex PCR reads, giving one row per CDR3 protein. This sample has a few hundred thousand distinct CDR3 sequences, with about 45% found just once. The source material was peripheral blood or thyroid tissue (not recorded which). Source of these receptors: a woman aged 18-35 years with Graves' hyperthyroidism.

The gene calls are TRBV7-2 and TRBJ2-5; 9 bases match TRBD1. The germline V gene encodes CDR1 SGHTA and CDR2 FQGNSA. CDR3 length: 15 amino acids. V was pared by 5 bases and J by 5 bases, with 9 bases of the junction left unmatched. The DNA for the CDR3 is TGTGCCAGCAGCCAAACGGACAGGGGATGGGAGACCCAGTACTTC. Protein sequence: CASSQTDRGWETQYF.

This clonotype was recorded at least ten times. The V call is TRBV7-2, the J call TRBJ1-5; 10 bases map to TRBD1. The CDR3 is made up of 14 amino acids. Germline trimming cut 4 bases from V and 10 bases from J; bases unmatched to any gene: 7. Per the germline V gene, CDR1 is SGHTA and CDR2 is FQGNSA. CDR3 sequence (DNA): TGTGCCAGCAGCTGGGGACAGGGGATCATCCCCCAGCATTTT. As protein: CASSWGQGIIPQHF.

Remarks on this clonotype: With a much larger clone just one base away, this may be a read error. The CDR3 carries no conserved terminal phenylalanine or tryptophan, so it likely arises from a read error. This chain connects TRBV6-1 to TRBJ1-5; TRBD1 agrees at 7 bases. The CDR3 loop spans 16 amino acids. V shed 6 bases and J 0 bases; nucleotides not matched to a gene: 8. Germline-derived CDR1 and CDR2 are MNHNS and SASEGT. The CDR3 nucleotides read TGTGCCAGCAGCACCCGGACAGGAATTAGCAATCAGCCCCAGCATCTT. Residues: CASSTRTGISNQPQHL.

Only a few counts were recorded for this clonotype. V and J are TRBV20-1 and TRBJ1-4, with D uncertain. Trimming pared 3 bases from V and 4 bases from J, leaving 9 bases between. This CDR3 has 13 residues. Germline CDR1 and CDR2: DFQATT and SNEGSKA (reference sequence). The CDR3 loop reads CSARRTYNEKLFF. CDR3 sequence (DNA): TGCAGTGCTAGGCGGACGTATAATGAAAAACTGTTTTTT.

This clonotype was recorded at least ten times. The chain recombines TRBV2 with TRBJ1-4, with D perhaps matching TRBD1 (5 bases). V was shortened by 4 bases and J by 3 bases, with 9 bases between the two germline ends. Germline V gene sequence: CDR1 SNHLY, CDR2 FYNNEI. The CDR3 loop spans 14 amino acids. Here the CDR3 reads CASSVDRANEKLFF. Here the CDR3 DNA reads TGTGCCAGCAGTGTAGACAGAGCTAATGAAAAACTGTTTTTT.

The rearrangement uses TRBV7-2 and TRBJ1-2, with D possibly matching TRBD1 (6 bases). Germline V CDR1 and CDR2: SGHTA, FQGNSA. The CDR3 consists of 15 residues. Trimming took off 5 bases at V and 8 bases at J, with 21 bases between the two ends. The CDR3 bases are TGTGCCAGCAGCCTTCCGGCAGGGGAAAGGTTCGGCTACACCTTC. This sequence encodes CASSLPAGERFGYTF.

The rearrangement uses TRBV7-9 and TRBJ2-7; D remains ambiguous. The CDR3 is made up of 13 amino acids. Trimming cost V 5 bases and J 9 bases, with 17 bases left between them. Germline V gene lookup returns CDR1 SEHNR and CDR2 FQNEAQ (reference sequence). The CDR3 bases are TGTGCCAGCAGCCCCGGCACGTCAGACGGGCAGTACTTC. It specifies CASSPGTSDGQYF. Full variable domain (outside the CDR3, taken from reference TRBV7-9 and TRBJ2-7): DTGVSQNPRHKITKRGQNVTFRCDPISEHNRLYWYRQTLGQGPEFLTYFQNEAQLEKSRLLSDRFSAERPKGSFSTLEIQRTEQGDSAMYLCASSPGTSDGQYFGPGTRLTVT.

The chain uses TRBV25-1 and TRBJ1-4, with D perhaps TRBD1 (5 bases). V dropped 6 bases and J dropped 8 bases, with 13 bases sitting between them. This CDR3 has 13 residues. From germline, CDR1 is MGHDK and CDR2 SYGVNS. CDR3 DNA: TGTGCCAGCAGACCGGGACCGAGAGAAAAACTGTTTTTT. This gives the protein CASRPGPREKLFF.

V and J are TRBV14 and TRBJ2-7, with D maybe TRBD1 (6 bases). Germline CDR1 is SGHDN and CDR2 is FVKESK. CDR3 length: 18 amino acids. The V gene lost 1 base and the J gene lost 3 bases, with 22 bases spanning the gap. The CDR3 DNA is TGTGCCAGCAGCCAAGTCGTCCCGCTACTTGGGGGCGGCTACGAGCAGTACTTC. It translates to CASSQVVPLLGGGYEQYF.

V usage is TRBV9 and J usage is TRBJ1-4; D call uncertain. There are 12 residues in the CDR3. Looked up from germline, CDR1 is SGDLS and CDR2 is YYNGEE. Trimming took 3 bases from V and 8 from J, leaving 8 bases between them. CDR3 protein: CASSDIQEKLFF. CDR3 nucleotide sequence: TGTGCCAGCAGCGACATACAGGAAAAACTGTTTTTT.

The chain links TRBV2 to TRBJ2-7, with D hard to call. The CDR3 runs to 12 residues. Germline CDR1 reads SNHLY; CDR2 reads FYNNEI. Trimming removed 5 bases at V and 5 bases at J, with 10 bases between. CDR3 nucleotides: TGTGCCAGCAGTTACGTGGGTGACGAGCAGTACTTC. Translating it yields CASSYVGDEQYF.

About this clonotype itself: Germline is not matched at one junction end, which may reflect a read error. The chain couples TRBV6-1 to TRBJ2-5; no firm D call. This CDR3 is built from 9 residues. Germline V lookup: CDR1 MNHNS, CDR2 SASEGT. This CDR3 is CASSVWRTF. The CDR3 nucleotides read TGTGCCAGCAGTGTCTGGCGGACCTTC.

This clonotype came up many times. The CDR3: CAGRGQGGNGYTF. The CDR3 DNA reads TGTGCCGGACGGGGACAGGGAGGGAATGGCTACACCTTC. V is TRBV2 and J is TRBJ1-2; 9 nucleotides match TRBD1. This CDR3 region has 13 residues. Germline trimming cut 11 bases from V and 6 bases from J; bases unmatched to any gene: 10. Germline assignment: CDR1 SNHLY and CDR2 FYNNEI.

The chain joins TRBV24-1 to TRBJ2-5; D is unresolved. The J call may be faulty, since TRBJ2-1 better matches the DNA end. The CDR3 is made up of 12 amino acids. Per the germline V gene, CDR1 is KGHDR and CDR2 is SFDVKD. CDR3 sequence: CATADSYNEQFF. The DNA of the CDR3 is TGTGCCACCGCCGACTCCTACAATGAGCAGTTCTTC.

The chain recombines TRBV20-1 with TRBJ2-7, with D possibly being TRBD2 (5 bases). Germline values: CDR1 DFQATT, CDR2 SNEGSKA (reference sequence). Trimming removed 6 bases from V and 0 bases from J, with 15 bases in between. The CDR3 has 14 residues. The CDR3 spells CSAKRGPASYEQYF. The CDR3 DNA reads as TGCAGTGCGAAACGCGGGCCCGCCTCCTACGAGCAGTACTTC.

This clonotype has ten or more counts. This chain uses TRBV19 with TRBJ1-1, with D maybe TRBD1 (5 bases). The CDR3 contains 15 residues. Germline V lookup: CDR1 LNHDA, CDR2 SQIVND (reference sequence). V dropped 6 bases and J dropped 1 base, with 15 bases sitting between them. DNA of the CDR3: TGTGCCAGTAGCACCCCGACAGTCACGAACACTGAAGCTTTCTTT. This codes for CASSTPTVTNTEAFF. The full variable domain, completed using reference TRBV19 and TRBJ1-1, is DGGITQSPKYLFRKEGQNVTLSCEQNLNHDAMYWYRQDPGQGLRLIYYSQIVNDFQKGDIAEGYSVSREKKESFPLTVTSAQKNPTAFYLCASSTPTVTNTEAFFGQGTRLTVV.

Of note for this clonotype: A much larger clone differs from this one at a single base, so this may be a read error. In DNA form, the CDR3 reads TGCAGCGTGGCCGATTGGGATCAAGAGACCCAGTACTTC. This codes for CSVADWDQETQYF. The V gene is TRBV29-1, the J gene TRBJ2-5; D is undetermined. The CDR3 is 13 residues long. Germline V lookup: CDR1 SQVTM, CDR2 ANQGSEA. Trimming stripped 6 bases from V and 2 bases from J, with 13 bases between.

As to this clonotype: A junction boundary mismatches the germline segment, possibly from a read error. The chain employs TRBV10-3 and TRBJ2-2, with D possibly being TRBD2 (7 bases). This CDR3 has 15 amino acids. CDR1 ENHRY and CDR2 SYGVKD come from the germline V gene. CDR3 nucleotide sequence: TGTGCCAGCAGTGAAGGGGGGGACAACACCGGGGAGCTGTTTTTT. Protein sequence: CASSEGGDNTGELFF.

This clonotype appeared many times. The rearrangement links TRBV25-1 to TRBJ2-2; the D gene is possibly TRBD2 (6 bases). V was clipped by 2 bases and J by 1 base, with 20 bases between them. Germline values: CDR1 MGHDK, CDR2 SYGVNS. The CDR3 length is 19 residues. CDR3: CASSEVAGKFSQNTGELFF. The DNA for the CDR3 is TGTGCCAGCAGTGAAGTGGCGGGAAAATTCTCCCAGAACACCGGGGAGCTGTTTTTT.

The sample holds many counts of this clonotype. V is TRBV12-3 or TRBV12-4 and J is TRBJ1-2; no reliable D call. The CDR3 loop spans 13 amino acids. Trimming cost V 4 bases and J 2 bases, with 8 bases left between them. The CDR3 DNA reads TGTGCCAGCAGTTCGGAGCTGAACTATGGCTACACCTTC. Amino acids: CASSSELNYGYTF.

DNA for the CDR3: TGTGCCACCAGGGGGGACAGAGACCTGGAAAAACTGTTTTTT. It specifies CATRGDRDLEKLFF. This chain uses TRBV15 with TRBJ1-4, with 7 bases lining up with TRBD1. The junction had 9 bases not matched to a gene; V was cut back by 6 bases and J by 8 bases. The germline CDR1 and CDR2 sequences are LNHNV and YYDKDF (reference sequence). This CDR3 is 14 amino acids long.